Included here is one TCR beta chain sequence, with context. Its specificity is not known. This record comes from a study of cytomegalovirus exposure and HLA in healthy donors. Study outcomes and limitations: There were a few CMV-associated chains whose specificity for CMV antigens was confirmed in vitro. In a later analysis, first-cohort TCR clusters were found to tend to co-occur in the 130 or so validation repertoires. Reported performance of the classifier showed diagnosis of cytomegalovirus status with high specificity and sensitivity.

The donors were part of the validation cohort of 120 subjects. That cohort was separate from the first cohort, which comprised 550 to 750 subjects. Losses at the gene ends were 6 bases for V and 5 bases for J; bases not matched to a gene: 7. Per germline, CDR1 SGHVS and CDR2 FNYEAQ. The CDR3 covers 14 residues. Data came from immunoSEQ multiplex PCR; TCRdb stores just in-frame clones and leaves some out. The sample contains about 310,000 clones, roughly 87% of which appear only once. The receptor comes from a man between 25 and 39 years old in good health and CMV-seronegative. This chain joins TRBV7-6 and TRBJ2-5, with 9 bases lining up with TRBD1. The sequenced sample was PBMCs. As DNA, the CDR3 is TGTGCCAGCAGGCGGACCGGGACAGGGGAGACCCAGTACTTC. As protein: CASRRTGTGETQYF.